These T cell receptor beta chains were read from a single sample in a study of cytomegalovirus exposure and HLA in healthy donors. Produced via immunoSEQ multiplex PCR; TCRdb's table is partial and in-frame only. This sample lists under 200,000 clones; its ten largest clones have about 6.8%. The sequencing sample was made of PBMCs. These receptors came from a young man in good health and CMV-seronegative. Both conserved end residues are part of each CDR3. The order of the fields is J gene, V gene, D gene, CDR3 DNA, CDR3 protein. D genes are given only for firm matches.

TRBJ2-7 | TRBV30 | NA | TGTGCCTGGAGTCCTCCGGTAAGCTACGAGCAGTACTTC | CAWSPPVSYEQYF
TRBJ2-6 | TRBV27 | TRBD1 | TGTGCCAGCAGTTTCGGGCAGGGGGTTAACCCTGGGGCCAACGTCCTGACTTTC | CASSFGQGVNPGANVLTF
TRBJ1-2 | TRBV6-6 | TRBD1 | TGTGCCAGCAGTCTTGGACAGGGGGCTTATGGCTACACCTTC | CASSLGQGAYGYTF
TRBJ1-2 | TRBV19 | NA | TGTGCCAGTACCTCAGGACTGAATGGCTACACCTTC | CASTSGLNGYTF
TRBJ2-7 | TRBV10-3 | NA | TGTGCCATCAGTGGTCAGGGATCCTACGAGCAGTACTTC | CAISGQGSYEQYF
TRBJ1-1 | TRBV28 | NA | TGTGCCAGCAGGGCAGGGGTGGCTTTCTTT | CASRAGVAFF
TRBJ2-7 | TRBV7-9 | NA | TGTGCCAGCAGCTCCCATTTATCGACTACCTACGAGCAGTACTTC | CASSSHLSTTYEQYF
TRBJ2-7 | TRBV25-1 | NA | TGTGCCAGCAGTGTGGCCCGTGGCCACGAGCAGTACTTC | CASSVARGHEQYF
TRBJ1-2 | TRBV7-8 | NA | TGTGCCAGCAGCTTAGAGACAGCGACTTTAACTAACTATGGCTACACCTTC | CASSLETATLTNYGYTF
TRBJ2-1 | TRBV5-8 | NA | TGTGCCAGCAGCTTACTCCGCCTCTCCTACAATGAGCAGTTCTTC | CASSLLRLSYNEQFF
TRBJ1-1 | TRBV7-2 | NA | TGTGCCAGCAGCTGGGGCGGCGGGGTCCGCACTGAAGCTTTCTTT | CASSWGGGVRTEAFF
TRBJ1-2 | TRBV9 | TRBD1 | TGTGCCAGCAGCGTAGTGGGACAGGGGGTAGGTGGCTACACCTTC | CASSVVGQGVGGYTF
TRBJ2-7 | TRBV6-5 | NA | TGTGCCAGCAGTTACTCGAACAGGGTGGAGTCCTACGAGCAGTACTTC | CASSYSNRVESYEQYF
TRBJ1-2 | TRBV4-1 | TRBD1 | TGCGCCAGCAGCGAGGCGTACACAGGGGGCGACTATGGCTACACCTTC | CASSEAYTGGDYGYTF
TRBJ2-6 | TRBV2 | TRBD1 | TGTGCCAGCAGCTCGCCTGGACAGGCCTCTGGGGCCAACGTCCTGACTTTC | CASSSPGQASGANVLTF
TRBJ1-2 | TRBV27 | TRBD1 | TGTGCCAGCAGCGCTATGGACAGGGGTTATGGCTACACCTTC | CASSAMDRGYGYTF
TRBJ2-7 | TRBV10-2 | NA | TGCGCCAGCAGTGAGGGTCACGAGCAGTACTTC | CASSEGHEQYF
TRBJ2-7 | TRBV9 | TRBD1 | TGTGCCAGCAGCCCACCCCGGACAGGGGGCCTCTACGAGCAGTACTTC | CASSPPRTGGLYEQYF
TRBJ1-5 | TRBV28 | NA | TGTGCCAGCAGTTACAGGAGCAATCAGCCCCAGCATTTT | CASSYRSNQPQHF
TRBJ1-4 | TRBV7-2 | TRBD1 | TGTGCCAGCAGCTGGACAGGTCCAGAAAAACTGTTTTTT | CASSWTGPEKLFF
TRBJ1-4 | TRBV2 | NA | TGTGCCATCCTCATAGGAGGGGCAGCTAATGAAAAACTGTTTTTT | CAILIGGAANEKLFF
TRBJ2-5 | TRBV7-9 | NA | TGTGCCGCCTCGAGTGTAAAAGAGACCCAGTACTTC | CAASSVKETQYF
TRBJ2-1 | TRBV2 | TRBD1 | TGTGCCAGCATCCTCCCGGGACAGGGGGAAAGGGGATCCTACAATGAGCAGTTCTTC | CASILPGQGERGSYNEQFF
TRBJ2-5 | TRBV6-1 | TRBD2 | TGTGCCAGCAGGTGGGGGGGGTGGGAGACCCAGTACTTC | CASRWGGWETQYF
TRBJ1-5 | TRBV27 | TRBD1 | TGTGCCAGCAGCCGACAGGGGGGGGTGAATCAGCCCCAGCATTTT | CASSRQGGVNQPQHF
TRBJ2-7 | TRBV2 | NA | TGTGCCAGCAGTCGAGGAGGGACAGGGACATGGAAGACTAGCGGGCGCGAGCAGTACTTC | CASSRGGTGTWKTSGREQYF
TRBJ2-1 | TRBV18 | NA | TGTGCCAGCTCACCCAGGGGAGCCCCCATGGTCAATGAGCAGTTCTTC | CASSPRGAPMVNEQFF
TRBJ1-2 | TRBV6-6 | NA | TGTGCCAGCAGTGAATACGGGGGCTACACCTTC | CASSEYGGYTF
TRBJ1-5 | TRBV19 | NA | TGTGCCAGTAGTATAGGAGGGTTAGTCATTCAGCCCCAGCATTTT | CASSIGGLVIQPQHF
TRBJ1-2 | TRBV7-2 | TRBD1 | TGTGCCAGCAGCGACGGACAGGGGTTCGATGGCTACACCTTC | CASSDGQGFDGYTF
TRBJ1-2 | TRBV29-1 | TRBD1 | TGCAGCGTTGAACCGGTAACAGGGGGCCGGGGCTACACCTTC | CSVEPVTGGRGYTF
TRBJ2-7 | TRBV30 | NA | TGTGCCTGGAGTGTATGGGGGCCAGGGAGCGATCCCCAGTACTTC | CAWSVWGPGSDPQYF
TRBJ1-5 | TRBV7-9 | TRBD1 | TGTGCCAGCAGCCCCGGACAGGGGCGTAATCAGCCCCAGCATTTT | CASSPGQGRNQPQHF
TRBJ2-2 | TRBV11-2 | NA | TGTGCCAGCAGCCTTAGGGACTTCAACACCGGGGAGCTGTTTTTT | CASSLRDFNTGELFF
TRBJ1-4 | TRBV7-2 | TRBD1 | TGTGCCATTACAGGGGTTCGCGGTAATGAAAAACTGTTTTTT | CAITGVRGNEKLFF
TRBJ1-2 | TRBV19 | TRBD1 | TGTGCCAGTACCCGTGACAGGGGGTCCATCTATGGCTACACCTTC | CASTRDRGSIYGYTF
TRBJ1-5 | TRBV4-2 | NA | TGTGCCAGCAGCCAAGATCGGGGTGATCAGCCCCAGCATTTT | CASSQDRGDQPQHF